The text below deals with one T cell receptor beta chain. Its antigen remains unknown. The sample belongs to a study of T cells in Graves' hyperthyroidism and ophthalmopathy. Study-wide points: Most thyroid-expanded clonotypes above 0.001 were also found in blood. Stable hyperthyroidism and ophthalmopathy were separated using 13 V-J signatures.

Researchers amplified the TCR beta CDR3 regions from RNA transcripts. First-round RT-PCR of the TCR CDR3 relied on the HTBI primer set. MiXCR, run by TCRdb on the multiplex PCR reads, gives a single entry per CDR3 protein. The sample has more than 550,000 distinct CDR3 sequences; approximately 42% are singletons. CDR1 and CDR2 (germline): SQVTM, ANQGSEA. V was clipped by 7 bases and J by 1 base, with 16 bases between them. The CDR3 length is 14 residues. This chain connects TRBV29-1 to TRBJ2-5; a weak D match, TRBD2 (6 bases). The sample taken for sequencing was peripheral blood or thyroid tissue (not recorded which). The sequence came from an adult man with Graves' disease, either hyperthyroidism or ophthalmopathy (not recorded which). The CDR3 loop reads CSGARQGGQETQYF. The CDR3 DNA sequence: TGCAGCGGTGCAAGGCAGGGAGGCCAAGAGACCCAGTACTTC.